This is a list of T cell receptor beta chains from one sample in a study of blood T cell repertoires in COVID-19. Generated by immunoSEQ multiplex PCR, the TCRdb table keeps only in-frame clones and is missing some. This table has 200,000 to 250,000 clones, about 81% appearing once. The sequencing sample was made of peripheral blood. These receptors were obtained from a woman between 70 and 85 years old with COVID-19, enrolled during active disease. CDR3s include the opening cysteine and the closing phenylalanine or tryptophan. The order of the fields is clone size, D gene, J gene, V gene, CDR3 protein, CDR3 DNA. D genes are given only for firm matches. Size values are once, few and many counts, or a class for expanded clones, and some rows have none.

size: -
D: TRBD2
J: TRBJ2-2
V: TRBV7-9
CDR3: CASSSLAGDRTGELFF
DNA: TGTGCCAGCAGCTCGCTAGCGGGAGATCGAACCGGGGAGCTGTTTTTT

size: -
D: TRBD2
J: TRBJ2-1
V: TRBV5-1
CDR3: CASSSGLVLNNEQFF
DNA: TGCGCCAGCAGCTCGGGACTAGTCCTAAACAATGAGCAGTTCTTC

size: -
D: TRBD1
J: TRBJ2-5
V: TRBV6-5
CDR3: CASSGQGRETQYF
DNA: TGTGCCAGCTCCGGACAGGGTAGAGAGACCCAGTACTTC

size: -
D: -
J: TRBJ1-4
V: TRBV19
CDR3: CASSINGLEKLFF
DNA: TGTGCCAGTAGTATTAACGGTCTTGAAAAACTGTTTTTT

size: -
D: -
J: TRBJ1-2
V: TRBV4-3
CDR3: CASSQDVRTVKGYTF
DNA: TGCGCCAGCAGCCAAGATGTCAGAACAGTGAAAGGCTACACCTTC

size: few
D: -
J: TRBJ1-2
V: TRBV6-1
CDR3: CASSEGGGRGYGYTF
DNA: TGTGCCAGCAGTGAAGGCGGCGGGCGCGGCTATGGCTACACCTTC

size: -
D: TRBD1
J: TRBJ2-3
V: TRBV6-5
CDR3: CASRVQGETDTQYF
DNA: TGTGCCAGCAGGGTCCAGGGGGAAACAGATACGCAGTATTTT

size: -
D: -
J: TRBJ2-7
V: TRBV7-2
CDR3: CASSLSDGYEQYF
DNA: TGTGCCAGCAGCTTAAGCGACGGATACGAGCAGTACTTC

size: -
D: TRBD1
J: TRBJ1-1
V: TRBV28
CDR3: CASNPPGTGKGAEAFF
DNA: TGTGCCAGCAACCCCCCAGGGACAGGGAAGGGAGCTGAAGCTTTCTTT

size: -
D: TRBD1
J: TRBJ1-5
V: TRBV7-9
CDR3: CASSSYRTGRNQPQHF
DNA: TGTGCCAGCAGCTCTTACAGGACAGGGCGGAATCAGCCCCAGCATTTT

size: -
D: TRBD2
J: TRBJ2-7
V: TRBV5-1
CDR3: CASRRLADSSYEQYF
DNA: TGCGCCAGCAGGCGACTAGCGGACAGCTCCTACGAGCAGTACTTC

size: -
D: -
J: TRBJ1-1
V: TRBV2
CDR3: CASKYAEENTEAFF
DNA: TGTGCCAGCAAGTACGCGGAAGAGAACACTGAAGCTTTCTTT

size: -
D: -
J: TRBJ1-6
V: TRBV28
CDR3: CASRGQAYNSPLHF
DNA: TGTGCCAGCAGGGGGCAGGCCTATAATTCACCCCTCCACTTT

size: -
D: -
J: TRBJ1-2
V: TRBV3-1/TRBV3-2
CDR3: CASSGRDKAYGYTF
DNA: TGTGCCAGCAGCGGCCGGGACAAGGCCTATGGCTACACCTTC

size: -
D: -
J: TRBJ1-3
V: TRBV28
CDR3: CASIGNPGNTIYF
DNA: TGTGCCAGCATCGGGAACCCTGGAAACACCATATATTTT

size: -
D: TRBD2
J: TRBJ2-1
V: TRBV5-4
CDR3: CASSTSGETYNEQFF
DNA: TGTGCCAGCAGTACTAGCGGAGAGACATACAATGAGCAGTTCTTC

size: -
D: TRBD2
J: TRBJ2-7
V: TRBV5-1
CDR3: CASTFLAGGPYEQYF
DNA: TGCGCCAGCACCTTCCTCGCGGGAGGGCCCTACGAGCAGTACTTC

size: -
D: -
J: TRBJ1-6
V: TRBV14
CDR3: CASSLQYNSPLHF
DNA: TGTGCCAGCAGCCTTCAGTATAATTCACCCCTCCACTTT

size: -
D: TRBD2
J: TRBJ2-3
V: TRBV5-6
CDR3: CASSLPSGRADTQYF
DNA: TGTGCCAGCAGCTTGCCTAGCGGGAGGGCAGATACGCAGTATTTT

size: -
D: -
J: TRBJ2-5
V: TRBV10-3
CDR3: CAISESETVRVGETQYF
DNA: TGTGCCATCAGTGAGTCCGAGACCGTCCGGGTAGGAGAGACCCAGTACTTC

size: few
D: TRBD1
J: TRBJ1-2
V: TRBV7-9
CDR3: CASSLDGTGGGYTF
DNA: TGTGCCAGCAGCTTAGACGGGACAGGCGGGGGCTACACCTTC

size: once
D: -
J: TRBJ2-7
V: TRBV6-2/TRBV6-3
CDR3: CASSSHGGAYEQYF
DNA: TGTGCCAGCAGTTCACACGGGGGTGCCTACGAGCAGTACTTC

size: -
D: -
J: TRBJ1-5
V: TRBV28
CDR3: CASSLGAGRGNQPQHF
DNA: TGTGCCAGCAGTTTAGGAGCGGGACGGGGCAATCAGCCCCAGCATTTT

size: -
D: TRBD1
J: TRBJ1-5
V: TRBV5-7
CDR3: CASSSGQGNQPQHF
DNA: TGTGCCAGCAGCTCAGGACAGGGTAATCAGCCCCAGCATTTT

size: -
D: TRBD2
J: TRBJ2-5
V: TRBV30
CDR3: CAWGSSYSGRAQETQYF
DNA: TGTGCCTGGGGTTCTTCGTATAGCGGGAGGGCTCAAGAGACCCAGTACTTC

size: -
D: -
J: TRBJ1-6
V: TRBV7-3
CDR3: CASSLATVGSPLHF
DNA: TGTGCCAGCAGCTTAGCCACAGTTGGCTCACCCCTCCACTTT

size: -
D: TRBD2
J: TRBJ2-5
V: TRBV5-1
CDR3: CASSLRPLAGQETQYF
DNA: TGCGCCAGCAGCTTAAGGCCACTAGCGGGACAAGAGACCCAGTACTTC

size: -
D: TRBD1
J: TRBJ2-7
V: TRBV24-1
CDR3: CATSDGTASGYEQYF
DNA: TGTGCCACCAGTGACGGGACAGCAAGTGGCTACGAGCAGTACTTC

size: -
D: TRBD2
J: TRBJ2-5
V: TRBV7-9
CDR3: CASSSTGGRETQYF
DNA: TGTGCCAGCAGCTCAACTGGCGGGAGAGAGACCCAGTACTTC

size: -
D: -
J: TRBJ1-2
V: TRBV19
CDR3: CASSIGGTALYGYTF
DNA: TGTGCCAGTAGTATAGGCGGGACGGCTCTCTATGGCTACACCTTC

size: -
D: TRBD1
J: TRBJ1-6
V: TRBV4-3
CDR3: CASSQTTGTGNNSPLHF
DNA: TGCGCCAGCAGCCAAACTACGGGGACAGGGAATAATTCACCCCTCCACTTT

size: once
D: -
J: TRBJ2-1
V: TRBV29-1
CDR3: CSARRLGGHNFNEQFF
DNA: TGCAGCGCTCGTCGGTTAGGGGGTCACAATTTCAATGAGCAGTTCTTC

size: -
D: TRBD1
J: TRBJ2-7
V: TRBV18
CDR3: CASSPTSQGAVYEQYF
DNA: TGTGCCAGCTCACCTACCTCACAGGGGGCTGTATACGAGCAGTACTTC

size: -
D: -
J: TRBJ2-7
V: TRBV27
CDR3: CASTSPSESHEQYF
DNA: TGTGCCAGCACCTCCCCTAGCGAATCCCACGAGCAGTACTTC

size: -
D: -
J: TRBJ1-1
V: TRBV25-1
CDR3: CASSEQGVPEAFF
DNA: TGTGCCAGCAGTGAACAAGGGGTCCCTGAAGCTTTCTTT

size: -
D: TRBD1
J: TRBJ2-3
V: TRBV27
CDR3: CASSSSTGSTDTQYF
DNA: TGTGCCAGCAGTTCCTCGACAGGGAGCACAGATACGCAGTATTTT

size: -
D: TRBD2
J: TRBJ2-2
V: TRBV5-1
CDR3: CASSFFAGGLTGELFF
DNA: TGCGCCAGCAGCTTTTTCGCGGGAGGTTTGACCGGGGAGCTGTTTTTT

size: -
D: -
J: TRBJ2-3
V: TRBV6-2/TRBV6-3
CDR3: CASSYGGTYTDTQYF
DNA: TGTGCCAGCAGTTACGGCGGGACCTACACAGATACGCAGTATTTT

size: -
D: TRBD2
J: TRBJ2-1
V: TRBV19
CDR3: CASSRSGTSIENEQFF
DNA: TGTGCCAGTAGTAGATCCGGGACTAGCATCGAGAATGAGCAGTTCTTC

size: -
D: -
J: TRBJ2-1
V: TRBV7-9
CDR3: CASSFRVRTHYNEQFF
DNA: TGTGCCAGCAGCTTCCGAGTACGGACTCACTACAATGAGCAGTTCTTC

size: -
D: -
J: TRBJ2-6
V: TRBV24-1
CDR3: CATSDSRFSGANVLTF
DNA: TGTGCCACCAGTGACTCCCGGTTCTCTGGGGCCAACGTCCTGACTTTC

size: few
D: TRBD1
J: TRBJ2-5
V: TRBV4-3
CDR3: CASSRTRDRAETQYF
DNA: TGCGCCAGCAGCCGAACCCGGGACAGGGCTGAGACCCAGTACTTC

size: -
D: -
J: TRBJ1-1
V: TRBV30
CDR3: CAWRVSGDQAFF
DNA: TGTGCCTGGAGAGTGTCGGGAGACCAAGCTTTCTTT

size: -
D: TRBD1
J: TRBJ1-1
V: TRBV19
CDR3: CASSAQGGAGTEAFF
DNA: TGTGCCAGTAGTGCTCAAGGGGGCGCAGGCACTGAAGCTTTCTTT

size: -
D: -
J: TRBJ1-4
V: TRBV2
CDR3: CASAQRATNEKLFF
DNA: TGTGCCAGCGCGCAGCGAGCAACTAATGAAAAACTGTTTTTT

size: -
D: -
J: TRBJ1-1
V: TRBV6-6
CDR3: CASSPSREAEAFF
DNA: TGTGCCAGCAGCCCCTCGCGAGAGGCTGAAGCTTTCTTT

size: -
D: -
J: TRBJ2-5
V: TRBV7-8
CDR3: CASSLARGATQWGQETQYF
DNA: TGTGCCAGCAGCTTAGCGCGGGGTGCCACCCAGTGGGGCCAAGAGACCCAGTACTTC

size: -
D: -
J: TRBJ1-4
V: TRBV6-6
CDR3: CASVGGIWEKLFF
DNA: TGTGCCAGCGTTGGGGGGATCTGGGAAAAACTGTTTTTT

size: once
D: -
J: TRBJ2-2
V: TRBV10-2
CDR3: CAGGTGNTGELFF
DNA: TGCGCCGGGGGGACTGGCAACACCGGGGAGCTGTTTTTT

size: -
D: TRBD1
J: TRBJ1-3
V: TRBV7-2
CDR3: CASSSNSGTALDF
DNA: TGTGCCAGCAGCTCAAATTCCGGGACAGCCCTCGATTTT

size: -
D: -
J: TRBJ1-4
V: TRBV6-5
CDR3: CASSFLGATNEKLFF
DNA: TGTGCCAGCAGTTTCCTAGGCGCAACTAATGAAAAACTGTTTTTT

size: -
D: -
J: TRBJ2-1
V: TRBV3-1/TRBV3-2
CDR3: CASSQGPQQFF
DNA: TGTGCCAGCAGCCAAGGGCCGCAACAGTTCTTC

size: -
D: -
J: TRBJ2-7
V: TRBV5-1
CDR3: CASSLIPTESYEQYF
DNA: TGCGCCAGCAGCCTTATTCCGACAGAATCCTACGAGCAGTACTTC

size: -
D: -
J: TRBJ2-5
V: TRBV12-3/TRBV12-4
CDR3: CASSPSGETQYF
DNA: TGTGCCAGCAGTCCCTCGGGGGAGACCCAGTACTTC

size: -
D: TRBD2
J: TRBJ2-1
V: TRBV28
CDR3: CASSTPGTSLYNEQFF
DNA: TGTGCCAGCTCCACTCCCGGGACTAGCCTCTACAATGAGCAGTTCTTC

size: -
D: -
J: TRBJ1-1
V: TRBV7-6
CDR3: CASSLLAGMNTEAFF
DNA: TGTGCCAGCAGCTTATTGGCAGGGATGAACACTGAAGCTTTCTTT

size: -
D: -
J: TRBJ2-7
V: TRBV7-9
CDR3: CASSLGASYEQYF
DNA: TGTGCCAGCAGCTTGGGGGCCTCCTACGAGCAGTACTTC